The present T cell receptor beta chain was sequenced within a study of CD8 T cells in Susac syndrome. Study-wide background: Patients with Susac syndrome were therapy-naive, on corticosteroids, or on intravenous immunoglobulin alone at blood draw.

The length of the CDR3 is 15 residues. The V end was cut by 5 bases, the J end by 4 bases, with 11 bases between. Germline CDR1 is KGHDR and CDR2 is SFDVKD. When the RNA was reverse transcribed, random hexamers were used with an input of roughly 0.5 to 1 ug. TCRdb recomputed calls from the immunoSEQ multiplex PCR reads with MiXCR, one row per CDR3 protein. The sample contains about 180,000 distinct CDR3 sequences, approximately 95% of which appear only once. The chain joins TRBV24-1 to TRBJ2-6; D gene uncertain. The receptor's source is a human donor with Susac syndrome. Sequences were obtained from CD4+ T cells from PBMCs. The CDR3 loop is CATSVGLPGANVLTF. The CDR3 DNA reads TGTGCCACCAGTGTAGGGTTACCGGGGGCCAACGTCCTGACTTTC.